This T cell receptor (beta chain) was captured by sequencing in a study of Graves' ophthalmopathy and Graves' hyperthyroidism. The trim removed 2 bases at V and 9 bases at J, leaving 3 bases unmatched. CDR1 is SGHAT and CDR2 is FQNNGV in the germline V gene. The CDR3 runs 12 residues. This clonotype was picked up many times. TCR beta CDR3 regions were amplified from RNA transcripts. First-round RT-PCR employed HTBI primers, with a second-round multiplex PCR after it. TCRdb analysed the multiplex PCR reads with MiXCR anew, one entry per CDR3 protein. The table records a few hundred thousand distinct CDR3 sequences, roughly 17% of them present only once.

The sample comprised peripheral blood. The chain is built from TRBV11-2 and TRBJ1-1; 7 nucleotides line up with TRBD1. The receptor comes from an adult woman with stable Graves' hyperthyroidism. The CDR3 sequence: CASSLTGEQAFF. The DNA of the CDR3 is TGTGCCAGCAGCTTAACAGGGGAACAAGCTTTCTTT.